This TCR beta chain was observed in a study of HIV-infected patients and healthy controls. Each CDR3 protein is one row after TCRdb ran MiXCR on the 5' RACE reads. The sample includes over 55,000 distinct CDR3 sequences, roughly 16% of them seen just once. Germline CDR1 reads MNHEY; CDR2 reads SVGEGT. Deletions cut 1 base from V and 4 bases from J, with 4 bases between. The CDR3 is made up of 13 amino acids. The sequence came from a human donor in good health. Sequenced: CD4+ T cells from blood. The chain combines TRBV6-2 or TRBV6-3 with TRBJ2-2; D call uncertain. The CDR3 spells CASSYFSTGELFF. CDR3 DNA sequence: TGTGCCAGCAGTTACTTTTCCACCGGGGAGCTGTTTTTT.